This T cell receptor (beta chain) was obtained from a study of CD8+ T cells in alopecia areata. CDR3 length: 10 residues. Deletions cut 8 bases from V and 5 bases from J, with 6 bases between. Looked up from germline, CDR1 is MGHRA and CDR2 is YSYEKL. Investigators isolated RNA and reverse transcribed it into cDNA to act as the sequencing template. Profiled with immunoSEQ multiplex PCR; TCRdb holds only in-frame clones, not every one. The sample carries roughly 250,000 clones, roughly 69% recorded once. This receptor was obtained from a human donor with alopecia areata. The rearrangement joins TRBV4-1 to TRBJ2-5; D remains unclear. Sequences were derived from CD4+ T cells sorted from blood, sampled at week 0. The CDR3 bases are TGCGCCAGCTATTCGGAGACCCAGTACTTC. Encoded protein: CASYSETQYF.